This TCR beta chain came from a study of radiation and T cells in renal cell carcinoma. On the study more broadly: Nephrectomy followed 15 Gy stereotactic body radiation by 4 weeks.

V gave up 1 base and J gave up 1 base, with 7 bases separating them. The CDR3 consists of 14 residues. In germline, CDR1 is LNHDA, CDR2 SQIVND (reference sequence). Repertoires were generated with immunoSEQ multiplex PCR, while TCRdb's copy carries only in-frame clones and drops some. The data show roughly 150,000 clones, approximately 90% seen once. Regarding time point: blood 2 weeks post-SBRT. The treatment is: 15 Gy SBRT to primary tumor, nephrectomy 4 weeks later. Blood was sampled at baseline, 2 weeks and 4 weeks after SBRT. The receptor comes from a woman between 50 and 59 years old with renal cell carcinoma. Sequencing was performed on blood, taken from a patient whose treatment included radiotherapy and nephrectomy. The chain couples TRBV19 to TRBJ2-5; D is undetermined. DNA of the CDR3: TGTGCCAGTAGTATAGGTTTGGGCCAAGAGACCCAGTACTTC. It specifies CASSIGLGQETQYF.